These 2 T cell receptor beta chains were all obtained from the same sample, sequenced in a study of glioma-infiltrating T cells after dendritic cell vaccination. Generated by immunoSEQ multiplex PCR, the TCRdb table keeps only in-frame clones and is missing some. Of about 96,000 clones in the sample, around three quarters were seen once. This sample comprised blood, obtained before dendritic cell vaccination. These receptors all come from a human donor with glioblastoma.

This sequence joins TRBV10-3 and TRBJ1-2; weak D call: TRBD1 (5 bases). The germline gives CDR1 ENHRY, CDR2 SYGVKD. The CDR3 is 15 amino acids. V gave up 2 bases and J gave up 4 bases, with 14 bases separating them. This CDR3 reads CAISETRGESYGYTF. CDR3 DNA sequence: TGTGCCATCAGTGAGACCCGGGGGGAAAGCTATGGCTACACCTTC.

The CDR3 here is CASRPSQGNSNTGELFF. Here the CDR3 DNA reads TGTGCCAGCAGACCCTCACAGGGAAATAGTAACACCGGGGAGCTGTTTTTT. The chain combines TRBV28 with TRBJ2-2, with D possibly matching TRBD1 (6 bases). V was trimmed by 6 bases and J by 2 bases, leaving 19 bases between them. Germline V gives CDR1 MDHEN, CDR2 SYDVKM. The CDR3 totals 17 residues.